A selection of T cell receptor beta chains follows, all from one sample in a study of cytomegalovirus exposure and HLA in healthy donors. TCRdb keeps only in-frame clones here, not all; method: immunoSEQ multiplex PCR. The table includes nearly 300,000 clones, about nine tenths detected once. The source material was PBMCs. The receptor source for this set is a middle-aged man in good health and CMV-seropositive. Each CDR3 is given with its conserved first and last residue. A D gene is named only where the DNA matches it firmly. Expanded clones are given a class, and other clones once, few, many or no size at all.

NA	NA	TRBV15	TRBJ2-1	TGTGCCACGGGGAATCTAGCGTCCTACAATGAGCAGTTCTTC	CATGNLASYNEQFF
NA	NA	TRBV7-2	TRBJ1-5	TGTGCCAGCAGCCGGATGGCGGGATGGGGCAATCAGCCCCAGCATTTT	CASSRMAGWGNQPQHF
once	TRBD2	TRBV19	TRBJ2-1	TGTGCCAGTAGTATATTTGGACTAGCGGGAGTTAATGAGCAGTTCTTC	CASSIFGLAGVNEQFF
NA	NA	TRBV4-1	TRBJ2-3	TGCGCCAGCAGCCAAGGGGCCACCGATACGCAGTATTTT	CASSQGATDTQYF
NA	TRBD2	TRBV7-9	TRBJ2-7	TGTGCCAGCAGCATTCATACTAGCGGGATTCACGAGCAGTACTTC	CASSIHTSGIHEQYF
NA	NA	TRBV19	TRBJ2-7	TGTGCCAGTAGTATCGATACTGTAGCCTCCTACGAGCAGTACTTC	CASSIDTVASYEQYF
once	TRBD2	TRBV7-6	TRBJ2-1	TGTGCCAGCAGCTTAAGTGCGCCTAGCGGGGCCCTGACGGCGCAGTTCTTC	CASSLSAPSGALTAQFF
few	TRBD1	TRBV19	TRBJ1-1	TGTGCCAGTAGTAGGGACAGGGGGGTTGAAGCTTTCTTT	CASSRDRGVEAFF
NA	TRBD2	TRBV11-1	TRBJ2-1	TGTGCCAGCAGCCCGGGGGGTGAGCAGTTCTTC	CASSPGGEQFF
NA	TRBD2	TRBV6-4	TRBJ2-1	TGTGCCAGCAGTGACTCGACGGGAGGAAGAGGGGATGAGCAGTTCTTC	CASSDSTGGRGDEQFF
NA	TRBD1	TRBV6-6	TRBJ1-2	TGTGCCAGCAGGCCAGGGGGGAAGAGTGGCTACACCTTC	CASRPGGKSGYTF
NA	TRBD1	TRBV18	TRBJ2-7	TGTGCCAGCTCACCTGCCGGGACAGGGTATTACGAGCAGTACTTC	CASSPAGTGYYEQYF
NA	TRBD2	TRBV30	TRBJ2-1	TGTGCCTGGAGTCCCCATAGCGGGTGGAATGAGCAGTTCTTC	CAWSPHSGWNEQFF
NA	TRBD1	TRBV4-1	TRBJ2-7	TGCGCCAGCAGCCAAGCACAGGGGCCATCCTACGAGCAGTACTTC	CASSQAQGPSYEQYF
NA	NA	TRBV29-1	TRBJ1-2	TGCAGCGTTGAAACCCAGGCTAACTATGGCTACACCTTC	CSVETQANYGYTF
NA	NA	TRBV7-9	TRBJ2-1	TGTGCCAGCAGCTCGGGGGGCCGCTCCTACAATGAGCAGTTCTTC	CASSSGGRSYNEQFF
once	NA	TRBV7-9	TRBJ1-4	TGTGCCAGCAGCTTAGCGGCGGTAAAGGAAAAACTGTTTTTT	CASSLAAVKEKLFF
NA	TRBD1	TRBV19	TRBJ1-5	TGTGCCAGTAGTCCACGGACAGGGGGAGAGGGCAATCAGCCCCAGCATTTT	CASSPRTGGEGNQPQHF
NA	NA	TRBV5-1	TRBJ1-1	TGCGCCAGCAGCTTCTTCGGGGGGGGTACAGGCACTGAAGCTTTCTTT	CASSFFGGGTGTEAFF
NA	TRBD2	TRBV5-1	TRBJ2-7	TGCGCCAGCAGCTTGGGGGCTAGCGGGAACTCCTACGAGCAGTACTTC	CASSLGASGNSYEQYF
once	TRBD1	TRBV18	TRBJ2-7	TGTGCCAGCTCCGACAGGGGTTCGTACGAGCAGTACTTC	CASSDRGSYEQYF
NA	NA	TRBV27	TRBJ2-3	TGTGCCAGCAGTCCCAGGGGACCAGATACGCAGTATTTT	CASSPRGPDTQYF
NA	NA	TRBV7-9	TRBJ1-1	TGTTCCAGCAGCAGAAGACAGATAATGAACACTGAAGCTTTCTTT	CSSSRRQIMNTEAFF
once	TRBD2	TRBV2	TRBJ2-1	TGTGCCAGCAGTGAAGAGTTAGCGGGAGATCGGTTCTTC	CASSEELAGDRFF
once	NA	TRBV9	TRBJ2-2	TGTGCCAGCAGCGCCAGGGCCGGGGAGCTGTTTTTT	CASSARAGELFF
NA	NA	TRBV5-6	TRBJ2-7	TGTGCCAGCAGCTTGGGACAGATCTCCTACGAGCAGTACTTC	CASSLGQISYEQYF
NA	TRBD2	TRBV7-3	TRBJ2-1	TGTGCCAGCAGCATTACTAGCGGGAACTACAATGAGCAGTTCTTC	CASSITSGNYNEQFF
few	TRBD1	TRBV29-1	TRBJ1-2	TGCAGCGTCGGGACAGAATTCTATGGCTACACCTTC	CSVGTEFYGYTF
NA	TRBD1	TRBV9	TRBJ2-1	TGTGCCAGCAGCGCGGACAGGGCAATCTGGGATGAGCAGTTCTTC	CASSADRAIWDEQFF
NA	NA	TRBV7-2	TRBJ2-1	TGTGCCAGCAGCTTAAGGAGTCTTAACTACAATGAGCAGTTCTTC	CASSLRSLNYNEQFF